This T cell receptor beta chain was observed in a study of identical twins. Whole-study findings and limits: The study based its conclusions on cross-sectional statistical analysis and did not follow the same donors. Fewer insertions characterized abundant cord blood beta clonotypes, whereas memory repertoires showed none. Out-of-frame alpha sequences that twins shared showed excess low generation probability.

This clonotype has just a few counts. The antigen is undetermined. TCRdb processed the 5' RACE reads anew with MiXCR; each CDR3 protein has one entry. Of approximately 240,000 distinct CDR3 sequences in the sample, about 14% are singletons; the top ten hold around 9%. This CDR3 comprises 18 residues. Germline V gene data show CDR1 as LGHNA and CDR2 as YSLEER. Trimming left V 0 bases short and J 1 base short, with 15 bases between. The TCR sequence derives from a woman aged 18-30 years in good health. Input material: memory (CD45RO+) T cells sorted from blood. The chain couples TRBV4-3 to TRBJ2-2; possible D gene TRBD2, 6 bases. For the CDR3, the DNA is TGCGCCAGCAGCCAAGAAGTCGCCGGGACTTGGAACACCGGGGAGCTGTTTTTT. Its translation: CASSQEVAGTWNTGELFF.